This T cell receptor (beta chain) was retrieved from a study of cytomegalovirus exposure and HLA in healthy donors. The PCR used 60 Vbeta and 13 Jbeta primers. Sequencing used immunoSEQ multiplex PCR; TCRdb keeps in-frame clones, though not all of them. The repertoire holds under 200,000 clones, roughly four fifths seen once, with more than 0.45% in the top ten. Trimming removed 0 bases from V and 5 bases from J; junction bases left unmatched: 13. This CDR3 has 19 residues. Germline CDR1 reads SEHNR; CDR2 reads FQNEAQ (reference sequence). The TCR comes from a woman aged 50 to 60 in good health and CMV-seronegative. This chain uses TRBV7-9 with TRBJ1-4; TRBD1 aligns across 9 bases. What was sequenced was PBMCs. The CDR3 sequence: CASSLAGQGGNLRNEKLFF. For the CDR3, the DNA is TGTGCCAGCAGCTTAGCGGGACAGGGAGGAAATTTAAGAAATGAAAAACTGTTTTTT.